This T cell receptor (beta chain) is drawn from a study of identical twins. This clonotype has only a few counts. TCRdb independently ran MiXCR on the 5' RACE reads; one entry per CDR3 protein. The repertoire holds 450,000 to 650,000 distinct CDR3 sequences, approximately 14% seen once, with nearly 0.45% in the top ten. These sequences were also reported in another study, on yellow fever vaccine responses in identical twins.

The clonotype originates from a woman under 30 in good health. The source material was CD4+ T cells sorted from blood.

The CDR3 sequence: CSATPGQGFNEQFF. The CDR3 DNA sequence: TGCAGTGCGACACCGGGACAGGGTTTCAATGAGCAGTTCTTC. This rearrangement joins TRBV20-1 to TRBJ2-1, with TRBD1 identical over 9 bases. Trimming cost V 6 bases and J 6 bases; bases outside gene matches: 9. From germline, CDR1 is DFQATT and CDR2 SNEGSKA (reference sequence). The CDR3 length is 14 residues.